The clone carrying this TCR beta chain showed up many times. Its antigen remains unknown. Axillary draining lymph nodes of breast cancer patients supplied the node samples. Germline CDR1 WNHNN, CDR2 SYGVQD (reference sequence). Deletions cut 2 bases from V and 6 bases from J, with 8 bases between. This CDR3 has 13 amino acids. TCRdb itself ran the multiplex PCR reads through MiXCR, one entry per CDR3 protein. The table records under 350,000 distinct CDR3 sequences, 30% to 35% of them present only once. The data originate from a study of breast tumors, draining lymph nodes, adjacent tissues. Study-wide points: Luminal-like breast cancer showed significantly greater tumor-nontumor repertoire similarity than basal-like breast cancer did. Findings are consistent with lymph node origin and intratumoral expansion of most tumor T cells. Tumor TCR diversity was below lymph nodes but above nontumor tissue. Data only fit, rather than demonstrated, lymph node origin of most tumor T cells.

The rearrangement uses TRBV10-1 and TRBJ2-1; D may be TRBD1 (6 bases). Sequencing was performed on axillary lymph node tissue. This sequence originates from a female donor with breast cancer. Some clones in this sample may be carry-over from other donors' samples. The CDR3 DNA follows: TGCGCCAGCAGTGAGACAGGGCTCAATGAGCAGTTCTTC. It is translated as CASSETGLNEQFF.